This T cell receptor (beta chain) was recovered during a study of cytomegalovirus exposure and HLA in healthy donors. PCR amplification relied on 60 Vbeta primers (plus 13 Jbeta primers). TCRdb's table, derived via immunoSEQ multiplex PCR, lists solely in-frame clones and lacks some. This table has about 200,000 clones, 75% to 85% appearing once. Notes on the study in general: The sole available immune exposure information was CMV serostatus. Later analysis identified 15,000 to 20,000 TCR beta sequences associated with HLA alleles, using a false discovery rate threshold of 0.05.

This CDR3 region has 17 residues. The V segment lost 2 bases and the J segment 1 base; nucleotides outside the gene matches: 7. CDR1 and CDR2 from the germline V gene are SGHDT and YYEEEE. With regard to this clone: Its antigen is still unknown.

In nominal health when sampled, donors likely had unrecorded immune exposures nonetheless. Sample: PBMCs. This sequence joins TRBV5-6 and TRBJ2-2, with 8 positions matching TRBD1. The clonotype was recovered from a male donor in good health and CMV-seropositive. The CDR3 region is CASSLIAGTGNTGELFF. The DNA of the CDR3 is TGTGCCAGCAGCTTAATCGCGGGGACAGGGAACACCGGGGAGCTGTTTTTT.